This T cell receptor (beta chain) stems from a study of regulatory T cells in long-lasting Graves disease. For the study at large: Antithyroid drug exposure in newly diagnosed Graves' patients had lasted under 3 months. General study findings and limits: There was favoring of TRBV28, TRBJ1-2 and TRBJ2-5 in persistent disease.

Time point noted: newly diagnosed GD, antithyroid drugs for less than 3 months. PBMCs were the source of the RNA used for TCR sequencing. Germline CDR1 LNHNV, CDR2 YYDKDF (reference sequence). The germline V and J ends were trimmed by 0 bases and 8 bases, with 10 bases remaining between them. CDR3 size: 13 residues. As regards this clonotype: The target antigen is unknown.

Building the TCR beta libraries relied on iRepertoire HTBI primers, and CDR3 regions underwent Arm-PCR. TCRdb ran MiXCR on the multiplex PCR reads and lists one entry per CDR3 protein. The sample carries roughly 530,000 distinct CDR3 sequences, around 16% recorded once. This sample also appeared in a second study, on T cells in Graves' hyperthyroidism and ophthalmopathy. This second study notes: Across 18 months, stable Graves' hyperthyroidism was marked by no progression to ophthalmopathy.

This receptor was identified in a woman aged 35-60 years with Graves disease. The chain joins TRBV15 to TRBJ1-2; no definite D call. The sequencing used peripheral blood mononuclear cells (PBMCs), collected at new diagnosis, from a patient treated with antithyroid drugs. The DNA of the CDR3 is TGTGCCACCAGCAGAGAGGAAGGGTTAGGCTACACCTTC. Amino acids: CATSREEGLGYTF.